These T cell receptor beta chains were read from a single sample in a study of T-cell memory formation after mild COVID-19. TCRdb processed the 5' RACE reads anew with MiXCR; each CDR3 protein has one entry. The table includes hundreds of thousands of distinct CDR3 sequences, roughly a quarter detected once. Material for sequencing was PBMCs or a T cell subset sorted from them (not recorded which). Receptors originate from an adult woman who had mild COVID-19 (a few samples of this study predate the infection). Cell type and time point are not known. CDR3s include the opening cysteine and the closing phenylalanine or tryptophan. A D gene is named only where the DNA matches it firmly. Only some rows state a clone size, as once, few, many or a class for expanded clones.

len	abundance	v_gene	d_gene	j_gene	CDR3aa	CDR3nt
14	medium-sized	TRBV12-3/TRBV12-4	TRBD1	TRBJ2-5	CASSLADRKETQYF	TGTGCCAGCAGTTTAGCGGACAGGAAAGAGACCCAGTACTTC
15	few	TRBV7-9	TRBD2	TRBJ2-5	CASAISGSWGETQYF	TGTGCCAGCGCGATTAGCGGGAGTTGGGGAGAGACCCAGTACTTC
15	NA	TRBV20-1	NA	TRBJ2-1	CSGDPRGYRSNEQFF	TGCAGTGGGGACCCGAGGGGTTATAGATCAAATGAGCAGTTCTTC
14	NA	TRBV9	NA	TRBJ2-7	CASSPADTYYEQYF	TGTGCCAGCAGCCCCGCGGACACCTACTACGAGCAGTACTTC
15	once	TRBV6-5	TRBD1	TRBJ1-1	CASSKLRTGNTEAFF	TGTGCCAGCAGTAAGCTCCGGACAGGGAACACTGAAGCTTTCTTT
15	few	TRBV7-9	TRBD1	TRBJ1-2	CASSFSPDRDYGYTF	TGTGCCAGCAGCTTTAGCCCCGACAGGGACTATGGCTACACCTTC
13	NA	TRBV29-1	NA	TRBJ1-2	CSVEPNSAYGYTF	TGCAGCGTTGAACCGAATTCCGCGTATGGCTACACCTTC
14	NA	TRBV3-1	TRBD1	TRBJ2-7	CASSQVSGQYEQYF	TGTGCCAGCAGCCAAGTCTCGGGACAGTACGAGCAGTACTTC
12	once	TRBV7-2	NA	TRBJ2-1	CASSLVLNEQFF	TGTGCCAGCAGCTTAGTCCTGAATGAGCAGTTCTTC
11	NA	TRBV25-1	NA	TRBJ1-1	CASSGGNEAFF	TGTGCCAGCAGTGGAGGAAATGAAGCTTTCTTT
15	NA	TRBV19	NA	TRBJ2-7	CASSTGPHGAYEQYF	TGTGCCAGTAGTACTGGGCCACACGGGGCCTACGAGCAGTACTTC
15	NA	TRBV7-9	TRBD1	TRBJ1-1	CASSRADRLNTEAFF	TGTGCCAGCAGCCGAGCGGACAGGCTGAACACTGAAGCTTTCTTT
17	few	TRBV7-9	TRBD2	TRBJ2-5	CASSFSYLAGGQETQYF	TGTGCCAGCAGCTTTTCTTATCTAGCGGGGGGTCAAGAGACCCAGTACTTC
16	few	TRBV12-3/TRBV12-4	TRBD1	TRBJ2-3	CASSSRSGTVTDTQYF	TGTGCCAGCAGTTCAAGATCGGGGACAGTTACAGATACGCAGTATTTT
13	few	TRBV6-2/TRBV6-3	TRBD1	TRBJ1-1	CASSLQGATEAFF	TGTGCCAGCAGTCTTCAGGGGGCTACTGAAGCTTTCTTT
13	few	TRBV6-1	NA	TRBJ2-7	CASSEQGFYEQYF	TGTGCCAGCAGTGAACAGGGCTTCTACGAGCAGTACTTC
16	NA	TRBV9	NA	TRBJ2-1	CASSVAERLSYNEQFF	TGTGCCAGCAGCGTCGCGGAGCGGCTCTCCTACAATGAGCAGTTCTTC
15	once	TRBV28	NA	TRBJ1-1	CASSLVYGAYTEAFF	TGTGCCAGCAGTTTAGTCTATGGAGCCTACACTGAAGCTTTCTTT
12	few	TRBV14	NA	TRBJ1-2	CASSRDLYGYTF	TGTGCCAGCAGTCGGGACCTATATGGCTACACCTTC
14	few	TRBV5-1	NA	TRBJ1-1	CASSLARMNTEAFF	TGCGCCAGCAGCTTGGCCAGGATGAACACTGAAGCTTTCTTT
14	NA	TRBV5-1	NA	TRBJ2-3	CASVHGPSTDTQYF	TGCGCCAGCGTCCACGGCCCTAGCACAGATACGCAGTATTTT
11	NA	TRBV12-3/TRBV12-4	NA	TRBJ2-2	CASSLDGELFF	TGTGCCAGCAGTTTAGACGGGGAGCTGTTTTTT
12	few	TRBV7-2	NA	TRBJ2-7	CASSLRQNEQYF	TGTGCCAGCAGCTTACGCCAGAACGAGCAGTACTTC
16	NA	TRBV7-2	NA	TRBJ2-1	CASSFRPQAAYNEQFF	TGTGCCAGCAGCTTTCGGCCCCAGGCCGCCTACAATGAGCAGTTCTTC
15	NA	TRBV7-6	TRBD2	TRBJ2-3	CASSLGGGSADTQYF	TGTGCCAGCAGCTTGGGCGGGGGATCGGCAGATACGCAGTATTTT
15	many	TRBV7-2	TRBD1	TRBJ2-2	CASTIEGALTGELFF	TGTGCCAGCACCATCGAGGGGGCGCTCACCGGGGAGCTGTTTTTT
13	NA	TRBV12-3/TRBV12-4	NA	TRBJ2-7	CASSRFTVHEQYF	TGTGCCAGCAGTCGCTTTACAGTCCACGAGCAGTACTTC
17	NA	TRBV27	TRBD2	TRBJ2-3	CASSSPIVAGATDTQYF	TGTGCCAGCAGTTCCCCTATAGTAGCGGGAGCCACAGATACGCAGTATTTT
12	many	TRBV5-1	NA	TRBJ2-1	CASSLAYNEQFF	TGCGCCAGCAGCTTGGCCTACAATGAGCAGTTCTTC
13	NA	TRBV7-7	NA	TRBJ2-3	CASSLAPRDTQYF	TGTGCCAGCAGCTTAGCGCCCCGAGATACGCAGTATTTT
19	NA	TRBV7-2	TRBD2	TRBJ2-1	CASSSPGTSGRYPYNEQFF	TGTGCCAGCAGCTCCCCCGGGACTAGCGGGAGGTATCCCTACAATGAGCAGTTCTTC
16	many	TRBV25-1	NA	TRBJ1-1	CASRDLRGGGNTEAFF	TGTGCCAGCCGAGATCTACGAGGTGGGGGGAACACTGAAGCTTTCTTT
16	NA	TRBV7-3	TRBD1	TRBJ2-1	CASSSQGDPPYNEQFF	TGTGCCAGCAGCTCCCAGGGGGACCCCCCCTACAATGAGCAGTTCTTC
16	few	TRBV5-1	TRBD1	TRBJ2-1	CASSSGTGASYNEQFF	TGCGCCAGCAGCTCCGGGACAGGCGCCTCCTACAATGAGCAGTTCTTC
14	NA	TRBV19	NA	TRBJ2-6	CASSMRTGANVLTF	TGTGCCAGTAGTATGAGGACTGGGGCCAACGTCCTGACTTTC
14	NA	TRBV11-2	TRBD1	TRBJ1-1	CASRGTGGGTEAFF	TGTGCCAGCAGGGGGACAGGGGGTGGTACTGAAGCTTTCTTT
15	NA	TRBV12-3/TRBV12-4	TRBD2	TRBJ2-1	CASSPGTSRVMEQFF	TGTGCCAGCAGCCCCGGGACTAGTCGGGTCATGGAGCAGTTCTTC
17	NA	TRBV11-2	NA	TRBJ1-1	CASSLDGGLIMNTEAFF	TGTGCCAGCAGCTTAGACGGAGGACTTATCATGAACACTGAAGCTTTCTTT
16	few	TRBV6-1	TRBD2	TRBJ2-3	CASSPGLAGTTDTQYF	TGTGCCAGCAGTCCCGGACTAGCGGGAACTACGGATACGCAGTATTTT
17	NA	TRBV5-1	TRBD2	TRBJ2-1	CASSSGEGLALYNEQFF	TGCGCCAGCAGCTCCGGCGAGGGACTAGCTCTATACAATGAGCAGTTCTTC
13	NA	TRBV5-1	NA	TRBJ1-1	CASSSQGVSEAFF	TGCGCCAGCAGCTCTCAGGGAGTTTCTGAAGCTTTCTTT
14	NA	TRBV6-1	NA	TRBJ1-2	CASSEAWGRYGYTF	TGTGCCAGCAGTGAAGCATGGGGGCGATATGGCTACACCTTC
13	few	TRBV12-3/TRBV12-4	NA	TRBJ2-7	CASSALVGDEQYF	TGTGCCAGCAGTGCCCTCGTGGGGGACGAGCAGTACTTC
14	NA	TRBV6-1	NA	TRBJ2-1	CASSEVEGVDEQFF	TGTGCCAGCAGTGAAGTGGAGGGGGTGGATGAGCAGTTCTTC
13	NA	TRBV29-1	NA	TRBJ1-6	CSVGTGMGSPLHF	TGCAGCGTTGGTACGGGGATGGGTTCACCCCTCCACTTT
17	NA	TRBV4-1	NA	TRBJ1-2	CASSQETKKGGSYGYTF	TGCGCCAGCAGCCAAGAAACGAAAAAAGGGGGTTCCTATGGCTACACCTTC
14	few	TRBV20-1	NA	TRBJ2-1	CSARDDVPYNEQFF	TGCAGTGCTAGAGACGACGTGCCCTACAATGAGCAGTTCTTC
14	NA	TRBV10-3	NA	TRBJ1-5	CAISGGNGNQPQHF	TGTGCCATCAGTGGGGGGAATGGCAATCAGCCCCAGCATTTT
14	NA	TRBV3-1	TRBD1	TRBJ2-5	CASSYRTGLETQYF	TGTGCCAGCAGTTATCGGACAGGCCTAGAGACCCAGTACTTC
13	NA	TRBV20-1	NA	TRBJ1-1	CSARVVGDVEAFF	TGCAGTGCTAGAGTTGTGGGGGACGTTGAAGCTTTCTTT